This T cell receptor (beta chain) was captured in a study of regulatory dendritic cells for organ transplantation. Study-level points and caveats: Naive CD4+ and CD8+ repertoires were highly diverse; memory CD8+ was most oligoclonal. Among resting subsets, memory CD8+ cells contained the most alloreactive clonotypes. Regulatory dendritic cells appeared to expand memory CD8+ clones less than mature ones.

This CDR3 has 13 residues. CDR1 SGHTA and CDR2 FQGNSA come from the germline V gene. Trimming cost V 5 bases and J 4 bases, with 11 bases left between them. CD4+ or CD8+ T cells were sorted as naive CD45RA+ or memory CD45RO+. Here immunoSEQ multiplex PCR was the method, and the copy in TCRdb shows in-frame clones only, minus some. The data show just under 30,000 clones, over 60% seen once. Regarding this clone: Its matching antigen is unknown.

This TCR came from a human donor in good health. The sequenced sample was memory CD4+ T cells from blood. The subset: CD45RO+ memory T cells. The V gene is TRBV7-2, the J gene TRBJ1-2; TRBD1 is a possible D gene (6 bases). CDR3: CASSVTGPYGYTF. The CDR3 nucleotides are TGTGCCAGCAGCGTCACAGGGCCCTATGGCTACACCTTC.